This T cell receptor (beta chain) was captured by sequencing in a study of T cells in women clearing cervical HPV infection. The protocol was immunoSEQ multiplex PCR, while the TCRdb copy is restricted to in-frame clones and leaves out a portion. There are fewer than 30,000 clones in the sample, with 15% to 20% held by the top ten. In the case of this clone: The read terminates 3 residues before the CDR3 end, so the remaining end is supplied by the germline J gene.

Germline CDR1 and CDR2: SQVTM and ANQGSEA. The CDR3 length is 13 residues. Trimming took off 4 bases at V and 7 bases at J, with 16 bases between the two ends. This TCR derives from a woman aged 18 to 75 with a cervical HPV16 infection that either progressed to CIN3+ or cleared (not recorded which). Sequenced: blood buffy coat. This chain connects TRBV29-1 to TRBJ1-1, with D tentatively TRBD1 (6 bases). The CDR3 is CSVGAGAEREAFF. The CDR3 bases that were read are TGCAGCGTTGGTGCGGGGGCAGAGCGTGAA.